This passage covers 25 T cell receptor beta chains from one sample sequenced in a study of T cell repertoires in cytomegalovirus infection (dated by TCRdb to between 2018 and 2021). These receptors have no known antigen. TCRdb records Illumina HiSeq 1500 as the sequencer. In TCRdb, the public reads were trimmed at Q25 with fastp and aligned with MiXCR, with productive beta chains retained. Rows are unified per CDR3 protein, each entry keeping the most common DNA and genes. A total of around 120,000 distinct CDR3 sequences appear in this sample, more than 20% of them only once. The ten largest account for approximately 35% of the sample. The specimen sequenced was PBMCs, sequenced either directly or after in vitro stimulation (not recorded which). Receptors originate from a human donor in good health (CMV status not recorded). Some clones in this sample may be carry-over from other donors' samples.

This sequence joins TRBV2 and TRBJ2-3; the match to TRBD2 covers 7 bases. The V gene's germline CDR1 is SNHLY and CDR2 FYNNEI. V lost 7 bases and J lost 6; bases outside the gene matches: 7. The CDR3 extends over 13 amino acids. For the CDR3, the DNA is TGTGCCAGCATGGGGGAGGGCCGGGATACGCAGTATTTT. Translation gives CASMGEGRDTQYF.

This clonotype appeared a few times. The genes are TRBV29-1 and TRBJ1-1; tentatively, D is TRBD1 (6 bases). The germline V and J ends were trimmed by 1 base and 1 base, with 16 bases remaining between them. Germline CDR1 SQVTM, CDR2 ANQGSEA. CDR3 length: 16 residues. CDR3 amino acids: CSVEGGGGVANTEAFF. The CDR3 DNA follows: TGCAGCGTTGAAGGCGGGGGCGGGGTGGCGAACACTGAAGCTTTCTTT.

This clonotype has ten or more counts. This rearrangement joins TRBV7-3 to TRBJ2-5, with a weak D call TRBD2 (6 bases). Germline assignment: CDR1 SGHTA and CDR2 FQGTGA. This CDR3 is built from 16 residues. V was shortened by 3 bases and J by 2 bases, with 16 bases between the two germline ends. The CDR3: CASSFSGTSRQETQYF. The DNA of the CDR3 is TGTGCCAGCAGCTTTTCCGGGACTTCCCGACAAGAGACCCAGTACTTC.

This clonotype was counted many times. The chain carries TRBV7-2 and TRBJ2-7; 11 bases match TRBD2. CDR1 and CDR2 (germline): SGHTA, FQGNSA. The CDR3 has 15 residues. Trimming cost V 4 bases and J 3 bases; bases outside gene matches: 5. The CDR3 bases are TGTGCCAGCAGCTCGACTAGCGGGACCCTCTACGAGCAGTACTTC. As protein: CASSSTSGTLYEQYF.

There are many counts of this clonotype. This chain links TRBV7-9 with TRBJ2-2, with 7 bases aligning to TRBD2. Germline V gene lookup returns CDR1 SEHNR and CDR2 FQNEAQ (reference sequence). CDR3 length: 15 residues. J was trimmed by 4 bases and V by 4 bases; bases with no gene match: 6. CDR3 region: CASSSTSSVTGELFF. The DNA of the CDR3 is TGTGCCAGCAGCTCGACTAGCTCGGTCACCGGGGAGCTGTTTTTT.

In this sample, this clonotype turned up a few times. The chain couples TRBV4-3 to TRBJ2-1, with D perhaps TRBD2 (6 bases). Trimming stripped 4 bases from V and 6 bases from J, with 13 bases between. The CDR3 has 14 residues. Germline V CDR1 and CDR2: LGHNA, YSLEER. The CDR3 sequence is CASSPGTPLNEQFF. The CDR3 region has the DNA TGCGCCAGCAGCCCCGGGACTCCGCTCAATGAGCAGTTCTTC.

The rearrangement uses TRBV12-3 or TRBV12-4 and TRBJ2-1, with 12 bases identical to TRBD2. This CDR3 has 15 residues. Trimming at V came to 4 bases and at J to 7 bases, leaving 5 bases not matched to a gene. The CDR3 DNA sequence: TGTGCCAGCAGTTCGACTAGCGGGGGATCAAATGAGCAGTTCTTC. Its translation is CASSSTSGGSNEQFF.

This clonotype was seen repeatedly, ten times or more. The V and J genes are TRBV7-2 and TRBJ1-1; 8 nucleotides agree with TRBD1. Trimming removed 5 bases from V and 7 bases from J; junction bases left unmatched: 15. From germline, CDR1 is SGHTA and CDR2 FQGNSA. The CDR3 spans 16 residues. CDR3 nucleotide sequence: TGTGCCAGCAGCCCGCGACAGGGGCGAGGAATATTTGAAGCTTTCTTT. Protein: CASSPRQGRGIFEAFF.

This clonotype was picked up a small number of times. The rearrangement joins TRBV12-5 to TRBJ1-1; no reliable D call. The CDR3 loop spans 12 amino acids. Germline assignment: CDR1 LGHNT and CDR2 FRNRAP. Trimming left V 1 base short and J 1 base short, with 1 base between. This CDR3 reads CASGLENTEAFF. The CDR3 DNA reads as TGTGCTAGTGGTTTGGAGAACACTGAAGCTTTCTTT.

There are a few counts of this clonotype. The V call is TRBV7-2, the J call TRBJ1-6; tentatively, D is TRBD1 (5 bases). The CDR3 is 14 residues long. Trimming shortened V by 1 base and J by 6 bases, and 7 bases separated the two germline ends. Germline V gene sequence: CDR1 SGHTA, CDR2 FQGNSA. The DNA for the CDR3 is TGTGCCAGCAGCTTAGTGAGGGGTAATTCACCCCTCCACTTT. Amino acid sequence: CASSLVRGNSPLHF.

The V and J genes are TRBV7-2 and TRBJ2-5; 10 bases fit TRBD1. The germline V gene has CDR1 SGHTA and CDR2 FQGNSA. V shed 5 bases and J 3 bases; nucleotides not matched to a gene: 6. This CDR3 is built from 15 residues. The CDR3: CASSPRTGGKETQYF. The DNA of the CDR3 is TGTGCCAGCAGCCCCCGGACAGGGGGTAAAGAGACCCAGTACTTC.

The chain recombines TRBV5-8 with TRBJ2-7; weak D call: TRBD1 (6 bases). Trimming left V 0 bases short and J 5 bases short, with 9 bases between. The CDR3 spans 13 residues. CDR1 is SGHTS, CDR2 YDEGEE, per germline. The CDR3 DNA sequence: TGTGCCAGCAGCTTGGTAAGGGGGAACGAGCAGTACTTC. Translated, it gives CASSLVRGNEQYF.

The chain links TRBV11-2 to TRBJ2-7, with D maybe TRBD1 (7 bases). Germline-derived CDR1 and CDR2 are SGHAT and FQNNGV. Trimming pared 3 bases from V and 3 bases from J, leaving 12 bases between. The CDR3 contains 14 residues. CDR3 sequence: CASSLAGGIYEQYV. The CDR3, as DNA: TGTGCCAGCAGCTTGGCAGGGGGGATCTACGAGCAGTACGTC.

This sequence joins TRBV20-1 and TRBJ1-1, with D tentatively TRBD1 (6 bases). CDR3 length equals 13 residues. The V end lost 3 bases, the J end lost 8 bases, and 16 bases lay between the germline ends. Germline V gives CDR1 DFQATT, CDR2 SNEGSKA (reference sequence). CDR3 in amino acids: CSARRGGRLEAFF. CDR3 nucleotides: TGCAGTGCTAGGAGGGGGGGGAGACTCGAAGCTTTCTTT.

Ten or more counts support this clonotype. The chain uses TRBV12-5 and TRBJ2-5; D is unclear. V was cut by 0 bases and J by 2 bases, with 13 bases left in between. The germline V gene encodes CDR1 LGHNT and CDR2 FRNRAP. CDR3 size: 16 residues. The CDR3 sequence: CASGLVVTRHQETQYF. DNA of the CDR3: TGTGCTAGTGGTTTGGTAGTAACACGCCATCAAGAGACCCAGTACTTC. Variable domain in full (rest from reference TRBV12-5 and TRBJ2-5): DARVTQTPRHKVTEMGQEVTMRCQPILGHNTVFWYRQTMMQGLELLAYFRNRAPLDDSGMPKDRFSAEMPDATLATLKIQPSEPRDSAVYFCASGLVVTRHQETQYFGPGTRLLVL.

The chain links TRBV27 to TRBJ2-7; 11 positions match TRBD2. V dropped 0 bases and J dropped 4; count of bases not matched to a gene: 5. CDR1 and CDR2 (germline): MNHEY, SMNVEV (reference sequence). The CDR3 contains 16 residues. The CDR3 reads CASSLSRLAGFYEQYF. The CDR3 coding sequence is TGTGCCAGCAGTTTATCTAGACTAGCGGGATTTTACGAGCAGTACTTC.

This clonotype was recorded a few times. The V and J genes are TRBV12-3 or TRBV12-4 and TRBJ1-3; D ambiguous. V gave up 0 bases and J gave up 4 bases, with 10 bases separating them. The length of the CDR3 is 15 residues. CDR3 DNA sequence: TGTGCCAGCAGTTTAGCCCGGAGGGCCGGAAACACCATATATTTT. Amino acid sequence: CASSLARRAGNTIYF.

In its sample, this clonotype was seen many times. CDR3 coding DNA: TGTGCCAGCAGTCGGGACCCGGGCGGCAATCAGCCCCAGCATTTT. This encodes CASSRDPGGNQPQHF. J is TRBJ1-5 and V is TRBV11-2; weak D call: TRBD1 (5 bases). V was clipped by 6 bases and J by 2 bases, with 14 bases between them. Germline V gene sequence: CDR1 SGHAT, CDR2 FQNNGV. This CDR3 is 15 amino acids long.

The gene calls are TRBV7-9 and TRBJ1-1; possible D gene TRBD1, 5 bases. Trimming took 1 base from V and 3 from J, leaving 18 bases between them. Germline loops: CDR1 SEHNR, CDR2 FQNEAQ (reference sequence). This CDR3 region has 17 residues. The CDR3 sequence: CASSLGGGYISDTEAFF. CDR3 bases: TGTGCCAGCAGCTTAGGGGGCGGGTATATATCGGACACTGAAGCTTTCTTT.

To note about this clonotype: The junction does not match germline at one end; this may be a read error. The J gene is TRBJ2-2, the V gene TRBV7-6; 9 bases fit TRBD2. This CDR3 comprises 15 residues. Germline V gene lookup returns CDR1 SGHVS and CDR2 FNYEAQ. CDR3 residues: CASRPLAGLTGELFF. The CDR3 DNA follows: TGTGCTAGCAGGCCCCTAGCGGGACTTACCGGGGAGCTGTTTTTT.

In its sample, this clonotype was seen many times. The chain has TRBV6-2 or TRBV6-3 and TRBJ2-5; 10 nucleotides agree with TRBD2. Germline V gene data show CDR1 as MNHEY and CDR2 as SVGEGT. The CDR3 covers 13 residues. The junction had 3 bases not matched to a gene; V was cut back by 8 bases and J by 3 bases. The CDR3 here is CASGLAAKETQYF. In DNA form, the CDR3 reads TGTGCCAGCGGACTAGCGGCAAAAGAGACCCAGTACTTC.

This clonotype was seen at least ten times. This sequence joins TRBV4-3 and TRBJ2-7, with 7 bases fitting TRBD2. The CDR3 covers 15 residues. The trim removed 0 bases at V and 3 bases at J, leaving 5 bases unmatched. In germline, CDR1 is LGHNA, CDR2 YSLEER. Here the CDR3 reads CASSQDWEGYYEQYF. CDR3 bases: TGCGCCAGCAGCCAAGACTGGGAGGGATACTACGAGCAGTACTTC.

There are many counts of this clonotype. The chain has TRBV7-9 and TRBJ2-1, with 14 bases that match TRBD2. CDR3 length equals 23 residues. Germline lookup yields CDR1 SEHNR and CDR2 FQNEAQ (reference sequence). With 5 bases clipped from V and 0 bases from J, the junction kept 21 bases outside the gene matches. The chain's CDR3 is CASSPQGQATSGRARSSYNEQFF. The CDR3 DNA reads as TGTGCCAGCAGCCCGCAAGGACAGGCGACTAGCGGGAGGGCCCGCAGCTCCTACAATGAGCAGTTCTTC.

The chain employs TRBV7-9 and TRBJ1-6, with D tentatively TRBD1 (5 bases). Germline V lookup: CDR1 SEHNR, CDR2 FQNEAQ (reference sequence). The CDR3 is made up of 16 amino acids. Trimming left V 5 bases short and J 7 bases short, with 18 bases between. The CDR3 reads CASSLHRGLGNSPLHF. The CDR3 DNA is TGTGCCAGCAGCCTCCATCGGGGGTTGGGAAATTCACCCCTCCACTTT. The whole variable domain, remainder taken from reference TRBV7-9 and TRBJ1-6, is DTGVSQNPRHKITKRGQNVTFRCDPISEHNRLYWYRQTLGQGPEFLTYFQNEAQLEKSRLLSDRFSAERPKGSFSTLEIQRTEQGDSAMYLCASSLHRGLGNSPLHFGNGTRLTVT.

CDR3 coding DNA: TGTGCCAGTAGTCCCGTCCCCTACTACAATGAGCAGTTCTTC. It encodes CASSPVPYYNEQFF. V and J are TRBV19 and TRBJ2-1, with D unclear. CDR3 length: 14 residues. V lost 5 bases and J 3 bases, leaving 11 bases between the germline ends. Germline lookup yields CDR1 LNHDA and CDR2 SQIVND (reference sequence). The entire variable domain, with the rest obtained from reference TRBV19 and TRBJ2-1, is as follows: DGGITQSPKYLFRKEGQNVTLSCEQNLNHDAMYWYRQDPGQGLRLIYYSQIVNDFQKGDIAEGYSVSREKKESFPLTVTSAQKNPTAFYLCASSPVPYYNEQFFGPGTRLTVL.